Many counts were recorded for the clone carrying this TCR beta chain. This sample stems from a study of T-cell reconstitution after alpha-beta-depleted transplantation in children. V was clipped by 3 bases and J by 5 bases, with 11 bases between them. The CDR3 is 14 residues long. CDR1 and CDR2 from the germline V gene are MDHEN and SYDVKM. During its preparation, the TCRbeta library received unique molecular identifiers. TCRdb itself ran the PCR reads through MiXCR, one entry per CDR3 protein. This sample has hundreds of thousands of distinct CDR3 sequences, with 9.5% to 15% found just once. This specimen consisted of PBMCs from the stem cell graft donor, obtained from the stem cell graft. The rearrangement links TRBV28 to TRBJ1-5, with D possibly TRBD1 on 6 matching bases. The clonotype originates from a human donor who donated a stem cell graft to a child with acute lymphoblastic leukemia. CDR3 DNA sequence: TGTGCCAGCAGTTTCCCCGACAGGTATCAGCCCCAGCATTTT. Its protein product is CASSFPDRYQPQHF.